The 8 T cell receptor beta chains below were found in one sample sequenced in a study of shared clonotypes between healthy human individuals. Repertoires were generated with immunoSEQ multiplex PCR, while TCRdb's copy carries only in-frame clones and drops some. The data contain about 2 million clones, 85% to 95% of them singletons. CD8 cells classed as naive were CD45RO-negative and positively selected for CCR7, excluding terminally differentiated effector memory CD45RA+ cells. Input material: naive CD8+ T cells sorted from blood. These receptors all stem from a man between 18 and 35 years old in good health.

About this clone: Other DNA sequences within the sample encode an identical CDR3. The genes are TRBV6-5 and TRBJ2-7; D call uncertain. Germline V gene sequence: CDR1 MNHEY, CDR2 SVGAGI. Trimming cost V 2 bases and J 0 bases, with 5 bases left between them. This CDR3 spans 13 amino acids. The DNA of the CDR3 is TGTGCCAGCAGTTACGAGGCCTCCTACGAGCAGTACTTC. Its translation: CASSYEASYEQYF.

Regarding this clone: Other DNA sequences from this sample encode an identical CDR3 as well. The chain is built from TRBV7-9 and TRBJ1-4, with 10 bases matching TRBD1. The CDR3 loop spans 16 amino acids. The germline V gene encodes CDR1 SEHNR and CDR2 FQNEAQ (reference sequence). J lost 1 base, V lost 5 bases, and 4 bases had no gene match. This chain's CDR3 is CASSPGQGGTNEKLFF. CDR3 bases: TGTGCCAGCAGCCCCGGACAGGGGGGAACTAATGAAAAACTGTTTTTT.

J is TRBJ1-1 and V is TRBV7-9; D not resolved. Germline V gene lookup returns CDR1 SEHNR and CDR2 FQNEAQ (reference sequence). The length of the CDR3 is 13 residues. V was trimmed by 5 bases and J by 6 bases, leaving 13 bases between them. CDR3 amino acids: CASSPPLEAEAFF. The CDR3 bases are TGTGCCAGCAGCCCCCCCCTGGAGGCTGAAGCTTTCTTT.

A single count supports this clone. V and J are TRBV7-8 and TRBJ1-1; TRBD1 is a possible D gene (5 bases). Trimming removed 0 bases at V and 1 base at J, with 9 bases between. CDR3 length: 15 amino acids. Germline V gene lookup returns CDR1 SGHVS and CDR2 FQNEAQ. CDR3 amino acids: CASSLAGGGNTEAFF. In DNA form, the CDR3 reads TGTGCCAGCAGCTTAGCGGGGGGAGGGAACACTGAAGCTTTCTTT.

The chain links TRBV7-2 to TRBJ2-3, with 9 bases lining up with TRBD2. Germline V gene lookup returns CDR1 SGHTA and CDR2 FQGNSA. With V trimmed by 1 base and J by 4 bases, 6 bases remained unmatched. The CDR3 covers 16 residues. In nucleotides, the CDR3 is TGTGCCAGCAGCTTAGTATGGCGGGAGGGCTCAGATACGCAGTATTTT. Translated, it gives CASSLVWREGSDTQYF.

The J gene is TRBJ2-3, the V gene TRBV19, with 7 bases matching TRBD2. Germline CDR1 LNHDA, CDR2 SQIVND (reference sequence). V gave up 7 bases and J gave up 2 bases; unmatched junction bases: 9. This CDR3 region has 15 residues. The CDR3 nucleotides are TGTGCCAGTACCATATTCGGGGGGTCCACAGATACGCAGTATTTT. It specifies CASTIFGGSTDTQYF.

V and J are TRBV27 and TRBJ1-2; 7 bases are a match to TRBD1. Germline CDR1 reads MNHEY; CDR2 reads SMNVEV (reference sequence). The CDR3 has 13 residues. V shed 2 bases, J shed 13 bases, and the junction held 10 bases outside the gene matches. CDR3 protein: CASSLLAGQGGTF. As DNA, the CDR3 is TGTGCCAGCAGTTTACTTGCGGGGCAGGGGGGCACCTTC.

The chain couples TRBV11-2 to TRBJ2-3; 9 bases align to TRBD2. Trimming at V came to 7 bases and at J to 2 bases, leaving 7 bases not matched to a gene. This CDR3 is built from 15 residues. The germline CDR1 and CDR2 sequences are SGHAT and FQNNGV. The CDR3: CASTDLAGYTDTQYF. CDR3 in DNA: TGTGCCAGCACCGATCTAGCGGGATACACAGATACGCAGTATTTT. The variable domain in full, with the rest retrieved from reference TRBV11-2 and TRBJ2-3, is EAGVAQSPRYKIIEKRQSVAFWCNPISGHATLYWYQQILGQGPKLLIQFQNNGVVDDSQLPKDRFSAERLKGVDSTLKIQPAKLEDSAVYLCASTDLAGYTDTQYFGPGTRLTVL.